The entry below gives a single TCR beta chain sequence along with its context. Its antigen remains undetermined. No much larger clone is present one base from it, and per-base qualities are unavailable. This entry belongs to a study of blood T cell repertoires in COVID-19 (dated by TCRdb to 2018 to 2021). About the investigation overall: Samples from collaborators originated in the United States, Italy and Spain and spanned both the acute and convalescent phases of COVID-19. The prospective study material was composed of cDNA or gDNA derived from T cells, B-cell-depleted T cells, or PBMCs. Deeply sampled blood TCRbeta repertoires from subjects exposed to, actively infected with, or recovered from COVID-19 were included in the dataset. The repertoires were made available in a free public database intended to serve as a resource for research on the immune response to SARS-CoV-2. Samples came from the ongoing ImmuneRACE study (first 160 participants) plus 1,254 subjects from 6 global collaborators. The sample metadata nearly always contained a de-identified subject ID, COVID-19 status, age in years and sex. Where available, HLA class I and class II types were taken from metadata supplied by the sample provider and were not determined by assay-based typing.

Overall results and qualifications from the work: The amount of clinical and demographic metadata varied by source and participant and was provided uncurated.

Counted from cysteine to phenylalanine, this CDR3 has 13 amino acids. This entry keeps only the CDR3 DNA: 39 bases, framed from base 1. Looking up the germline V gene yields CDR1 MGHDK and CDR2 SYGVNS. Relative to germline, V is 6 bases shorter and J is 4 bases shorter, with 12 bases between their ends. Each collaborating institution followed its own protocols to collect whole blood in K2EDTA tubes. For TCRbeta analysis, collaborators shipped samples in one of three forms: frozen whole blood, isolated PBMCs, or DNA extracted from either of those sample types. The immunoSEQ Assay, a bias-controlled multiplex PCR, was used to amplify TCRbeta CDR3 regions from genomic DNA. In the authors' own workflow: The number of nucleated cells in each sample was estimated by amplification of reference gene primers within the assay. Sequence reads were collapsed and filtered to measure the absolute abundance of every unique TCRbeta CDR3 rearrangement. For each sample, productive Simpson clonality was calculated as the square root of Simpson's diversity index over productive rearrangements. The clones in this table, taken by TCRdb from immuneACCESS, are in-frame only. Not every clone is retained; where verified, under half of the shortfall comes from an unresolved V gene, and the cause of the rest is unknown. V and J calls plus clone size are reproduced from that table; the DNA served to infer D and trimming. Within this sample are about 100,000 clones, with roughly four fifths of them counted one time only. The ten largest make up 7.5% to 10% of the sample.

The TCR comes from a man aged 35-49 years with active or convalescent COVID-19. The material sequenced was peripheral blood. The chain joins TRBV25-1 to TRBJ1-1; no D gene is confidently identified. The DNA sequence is TGTGCCAGCAGACTCGCCCTTGGCACTGAAGCTTTCTTT. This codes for CASRLALGTEAFF.